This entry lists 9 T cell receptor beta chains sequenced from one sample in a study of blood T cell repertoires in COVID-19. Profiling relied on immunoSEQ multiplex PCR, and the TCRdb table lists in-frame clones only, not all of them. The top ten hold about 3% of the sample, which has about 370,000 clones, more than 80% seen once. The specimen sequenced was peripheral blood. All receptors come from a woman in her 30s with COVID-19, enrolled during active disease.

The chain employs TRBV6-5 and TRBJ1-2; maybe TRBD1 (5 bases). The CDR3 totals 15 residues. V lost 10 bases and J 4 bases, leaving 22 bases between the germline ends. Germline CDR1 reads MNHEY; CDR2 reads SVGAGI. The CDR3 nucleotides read TGTGCCACTGCAAGGGCTGGCCGGGGGACCTATGGCTACACCTTC. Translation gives CATARAGRGTYGYTF.

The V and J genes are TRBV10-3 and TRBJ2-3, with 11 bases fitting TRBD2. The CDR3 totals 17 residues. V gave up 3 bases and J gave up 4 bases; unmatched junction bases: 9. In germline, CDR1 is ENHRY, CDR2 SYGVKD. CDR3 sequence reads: CAISDSGRAGDADTQYF. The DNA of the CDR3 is TGTGCCATCAGTGATAGCGGGAGGGCCGGGGATGCAGATACGCAGTATTTT.

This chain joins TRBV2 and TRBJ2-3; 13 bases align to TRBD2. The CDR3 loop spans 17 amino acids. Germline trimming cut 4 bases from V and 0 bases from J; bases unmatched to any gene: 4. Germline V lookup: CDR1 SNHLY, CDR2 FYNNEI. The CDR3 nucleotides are TGTGCCAGCAGTGGGTCGACTAGCGGGGGGAGCACAGATACGCAGTATTTT. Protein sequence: CASSGSTSGGSTDTQYF.

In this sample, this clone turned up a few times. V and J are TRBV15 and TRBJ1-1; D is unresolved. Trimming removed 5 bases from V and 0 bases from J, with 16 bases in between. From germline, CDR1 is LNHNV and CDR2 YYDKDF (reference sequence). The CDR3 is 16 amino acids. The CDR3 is CATSSGMSYLNTEAFF. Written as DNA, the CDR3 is TGTGCCACCAGCTCCGGGATGAGCTACCTGAACACTGAAGCTTTCTTT.

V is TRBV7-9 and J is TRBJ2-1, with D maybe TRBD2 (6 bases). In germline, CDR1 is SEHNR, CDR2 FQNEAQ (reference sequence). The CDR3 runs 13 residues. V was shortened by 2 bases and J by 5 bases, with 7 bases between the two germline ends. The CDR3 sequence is CASSLSGDNEQFF. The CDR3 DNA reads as TGTGCCAGCAGCTTATCGGGGGACAATGAGCAGTTCTTC.

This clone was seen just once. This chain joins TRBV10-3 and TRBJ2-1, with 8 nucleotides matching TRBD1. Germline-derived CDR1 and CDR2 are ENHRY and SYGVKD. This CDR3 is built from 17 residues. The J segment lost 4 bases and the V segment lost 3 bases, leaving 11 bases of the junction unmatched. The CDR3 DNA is TGTGCCATCAGTGAACCCACGACAGGGGCCTTATACAATGAGCAGTTCTTC. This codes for CAISEPTTGALYNEQFF.

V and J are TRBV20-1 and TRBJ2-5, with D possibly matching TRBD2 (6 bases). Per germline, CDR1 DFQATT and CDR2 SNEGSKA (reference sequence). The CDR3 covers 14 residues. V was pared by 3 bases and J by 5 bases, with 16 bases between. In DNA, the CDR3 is TGCAGTGCTAGTATGGATATCAGCGGGGAGACCCAGTACTTC. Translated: CSASMDISGETQYF.

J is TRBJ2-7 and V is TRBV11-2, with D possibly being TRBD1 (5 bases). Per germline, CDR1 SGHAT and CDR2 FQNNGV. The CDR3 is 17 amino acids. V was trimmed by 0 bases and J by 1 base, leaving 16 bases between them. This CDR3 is CASSLDPWVRASYEQYF. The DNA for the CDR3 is TGTGCCAGCAGCTTAGATCCGTGGGTCAGGGCATCCTACGAGCAGTACTTC.

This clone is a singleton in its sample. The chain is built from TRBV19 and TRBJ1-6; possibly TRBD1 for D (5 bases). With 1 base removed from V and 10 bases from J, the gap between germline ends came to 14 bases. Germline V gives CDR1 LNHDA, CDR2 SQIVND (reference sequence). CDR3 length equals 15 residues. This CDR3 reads CASSIGAAGRSPLHF. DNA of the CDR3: TGTGCCAGTAGTATAGGGGCGGCAGGGAGGTCACCCCTCCACTTT.